This TCR beta chain was observed in a study of shared clonotypes between healthy human individuals. With respect to this clone: The antigen remains undetermined.

Profiling relied on immunoSEQ multiplex PCR, and the TCRdb table lists in-frame clones only, not all of them. The data contain approximately 2.1 million clones, 80% to 95% of them singletons. The study, taken as a whole, reports: Roughly 5% of naive CD4 clonotypes were common to four donors.

The specimen was naive CD4+ T cells from PBMCs. Indicated subset: CD45RA+ positively selected. The sequence came from a man younger than 30 in good health. Some clones in this sample may be carry-over from other donors' samples.

The CDR3 nucleotides read TGTGCCAGCAGTTTATTTCAGGGGGCACCCTACAATGAGCAGTTCTTC. Its translation: CASSLFQGAPYNEQFF. This chain uses TRBV27 with TRBJ2-1; 8 nucleotides agree with TRBD1. From germline, CDR1 is MNHEY and CDR2 SMNVEV (reference sequence). V dropped 1 base and J dropped 2; count of bases not matched to a gene: 4. The CDR3 spans 16 residues.